This T cell receptor beta chain derives from a study of cytomegalovirus exposure and HLA in healthy donors. Study summary: Among several hundred genotyped donors, around 80% fell in the Caucasian-associated ancestry cluster. Regarding the study as a whole: In the analysis, some V segments, TRBV6-2 and TRBV6-3 included, were excluded as indistinguishable. Donor immune exposure was known only as CMV serostatus.

60 Vbeta and 13 Jbeta primers were used in PCR. Repertoires were generated with immunoSEQ multiplex PCR, while TCRdb's copy carries only in-frame clones and drops some. The table records under 200,000 clones, around 79% of them present only once. V dropped 10 bases and J dropped 0 bases, with 18 bases sitting between them. Germline V gene sequence: CDR1 MNHNY, CDR2 SVGAGI (reference sequence). This CDR3 spans 15 amino acids. This clone was found once. Its antigen is not known. This chain joins TRBV6-6 and TRBJ1-2, with a weak D call TRBD1 (6 bases). Material: PBMCs. This receptor was taken from a woman aged 50 to 65 in good health and CMV-seronegative. This CDR3 reads CATHRDKQTNYGYTF. For the CDR3, the DNA is TGTGCCACCCACCGGGACAAACAAACTAACTATGGCTACACCTTC.